The next 16 T cell receptor beta chains were all read from a single sample in a study of PD-1 blockade in classical Hodgkin lymphoma. Assay used: immunoSEQ multiplex PCR; TCRdb lists only in-frame clones, some missing. The sample has 25,000 to 30,000 clones, approximately 72% seen once. Every one of the patients relapsed after autologous stem cell transplantation (brentuximab vedotin exposure was variable). The specimen was peripheral blood mononuclear cells (PBMCs), collected before the second cycle of nivolumab. The receptors shown here come from a human donor with classical Hodgkin lymphoma.

This sequence joins TRBV7-8 and TRBJ2-3; 8 nucleotides align to TRBD2. Trimming took 2 bases from V and 3 from J; bases not matched to a gene: 4. Germline V lookup: CDR1 SGHVS, CDR2 FQNEAQ. There are 15 residues in the CDR3. The CDR3 is CASSLTIAGTDTQYF. In nucleotides, the CDR3 is TGTGCCAGCAGCTTAACGATAGCGGGAACAGATACGCAGTATTTT.

This clone was detected only once. This chain uses TRBV21-1 with TRBJ1-5; TRBD1, as called in the table, went unchecked against the DNA. TRBV21-1 is given as a pseudogene. The CDR3 is 14 amino acids. In DNA form, the CDR3 reads TGTGCCAGCAGCAAGAGACAGGCCGGGCAGCCCCAGCATTTT. This codes for CASSKRQAGQPQHF.

V is TRBV18 and J is TRBJ1-2; D is ambiguous. This CDR3 is built from 14 residues. CDR1 and CDR2 from the germline V gene are KGHSH and LQKENI. Deletions cut 2 bases from V and 4 bases from J, with 11 bases between. CDR3 region: CASSPGLTFYGYTF. The CDR3 DNA sequence: TGTGCCAGCTCACCAGGCCTGACATTCTATGGCTACACCTTC.

The rearrangement uses TRBV7-6 and TRBJ1-1, with TRBD1 matching over 7 bases. Germline V lookup: CDR1 SGHVS, CDR2 FNYEAQ. CDR3 length: 16 residues. V trimming: 2 bases; J trimming: 2 bases; junction bases outside the gene matches: 8. For the CDR3, the DNA is TGTGCCAGCAGCTTACGCCCGGGAGGGGGCAACACTGAAGCTTTCTTT. It is translated as CASSLRPGGGNTEAFF.

The rearrangement joins TRBV7-6 to TRBJ2-3, with D tentatively TRBD1 (5 bases). Germline V gene sequence: CDR1 SGHVS, CDR2 FNYEAQ. The V and J ends lost 4 bases and 3 bases respectively, with 14 bases between them. The CDR3 extends over 15 amino acids. CDR3: CASSSVGVRTDTQYF. CDR3 DNA: TGTGCCAGCAGCTCGGTAGGGGTTCGGACAGATACGCAGTATTTT.

The rearrangement uses TRBV2 and TRBJ2-5, with 7 nucleotides matching TRBD1. This CDR3 has 17 amino acids. Germline V gives CDR1 SNHLY, CDR2 FYNNEI. Trimming removed 4 bases from V and 4 bases from J; junction bases left unmatched: 15. DNA for the CDR3: TGTGCCAGCAGTGCAAGACCACCGGGACAGAGTGGAGAGACCCAGTACTTC. This sequence encodes CASSARPPGQSGETQYF.

The CDR3 loop reads CASSPQAPAWGYTF. CDR3 coding DNA: TGTGCCAGCAGCCCTCAGGCCCCGGCCTGGGGCTACACCTTC. This rearrangement joins TRBV7-8 to TRBJ1-2, with unresolved D. Germline-derived CDR1 and CDR2 are SGHVS and FQNEAQ. V was trimmed by 5 bases and J by 8 bases, leaving 18 bases between them. The CDR3 consists of 14 residues.

The V gene is TRBV30, the J gene TRBJ1-5; a possible D gene is TRBD1 (5 bases). This CDR3 is 15 amino acids long. Germline V lookup: CDR1 GTSNPN, CDR2 SVGIG (reference sequence). The V gene lost 0 bases and the J gene lost 0 bases, with 9 bases spanning the gap. The CDR3 bases are TGTGCCTGGAGTGTGGGACTTTATAGCAATCAGCCCCAGCATTTT. Protein product: CAWSVGLYSNQPQHF.

The chain combines TRBV7-8 with TRBJ1-2; D is unresolved. The V and J ends lost 2 bases and 13 bases respectively, with 14 bases between them. The CDR3 length is 12 residues. Germline assignment: CDR1 SGHVS and CDR2 FQNEAQ. CDR3 residues: CASSLQLEHATF. CDR3 nucleotide sequence: TGTGCCAGCAGCTTACAATTGGAGCACGCCACCTTC. Combining the CDR3 with reference TRBV7-8 and TRBJ1-2 gives the whole variable domain GAGVSQSPRYKVAKRGQDVALRCDPISGHVSLFWYQQALGQGPEFLTYFQNEAQLDKSGLPSDRFFAERPEGSVSTLKIQRTQQEDSAVYLCASSLQLEHATFGSGTRLTVV.

The rearrangement uses TRBV6-5 and TRBJ2-1; the D gene could be TRBD1 or TRBD2 (5 bases each). The CDR3 covers 13 residues. The germline V gene has CDR1 MNHEY and CDR2 SVGAGI. V gave up 5 bases and J gave up 3 bases, with 8 bases separating them. In DNA form, the CDR3 reads TGTGCCAGCAGTAGGGACCTCTACAATGAGCAGTTCTTC. It yields the protein CASSRDLYNEQFF.

The chain carries TRBV6-1 and TRBJ2-7, with D possibly being TRBD1 (6 bases). V was shortened by 5 bases and J by 3 bases, with 11 bases between the two germline ends. There are 13 residues in the CDR3. Germline CDR1 is MNHNS and CDR2 is SASEGT. CDR3 coding DNA: TGTGCCAGCAGTCCCGGACAGAGCTACGAGCAGTACTTC. This translates into CASSPGQSYEQYF.

The V and J genes are TRBV6-5 and TRBJ2-1; 7 nucleotides match TRBD2. With 6 bases clipped from V and 0 bases from J, the junction kept 5 bases outside the gene matches. CDR3 length: 15 residues. The germline V gene encodes CDR1 MNHEY and CDR2 SVGAGI. CDR3 region: CASSLTGGSYNEQFF. The CDR3 bases are TGTGCCAGCAGCCTGACGGGGGGCTCCTACAATGAGCAGTTCTTC.

The rearrangement uses TRBV7-2 and TRBJ2-7; D may be TRBD1 (6 bases). The CDR3 totals 16 residues. Germline CDR1 reads SGHTA; CDR2 reads FQGNSA. Trimming shortened V by 4 bases and J by 1 base, and 17 bases separated the two germline ends. CDR3 loop: CASSSGQGFSSYEQYF. In nucleotides, the CDR3 is TGTGCCAGCAGCTCGGGACAAGGGTTTAGTTCCTACGAGCAGTACTTC.

CDR3 sequence: CASSSYTGGFDTQYF. The CDR3 nucleotides are TGTGCCAGCAGCTCCTACACAGGGGGCTTTGACACGCAGTATTTT. The chain combines TRBV7-9 with TRBJ2-3; 9 nucleotides line up with TRBD1. With 4 bases clipped from V and 9 bases from J, the junction kept 11 bases outside the gene matches. This CDR3 is built from 15 residues. CDR1 and CDR2 from the germline V gene are SEHNR and FQNEAQ (reference sequence).

CDR3 sequence reads: CASSIVNGEKQYF. The CDR3, as DNA: TGTGCCAGTAGTATAGTAAACGGCGAGAAGCAGTATTTT. J is TRBJ2-3 and V is TRBV19; no definite D call. This CDR3 spans 13 amino acids. V lost 1 base and J lost 11, with 13 bases in between. Germline CDR1 is LNHDA and CDR2 is SQIVND (reference sequence).

The V and J genes are TRBV27 and TRBJ2-1; 11 bases match TRBD2. CDR1 and CDR2 (germline): MNHEY, SMNVEV (reference sequence). The V segment lost 5 bases and the J segment 1 base; nucleotides outside the gene matches: 1. This CDR3 is 15 amino acids long. In DNA form, the CDR3 reads TGTGCCAGCAGTGTAGCGGGGGGGTCCTACAATGAGCAGTTCTTC. The encoded protein is CASSVAGGSYNEQFF.